What follows are 2 T cell receptor beta chains derived from one specimen sequenced in a study of shared clonotypes between healthy human individuals. The naive CD8 subset, CD45RO-negative cells positively selected for CCR7, excluded terminally differentiated effector memory CD45RA+ cells. Data came from immunoSEQ multiplex PCR; TCRdb stores just in-frame clones and leaves some out. The sample gives a few million clones, 93% of which show up once; around 1.7% is in the top ten. Sequencing was carried out using naive CD8+ T cells from PBMCs. These receptor sequences come from a man between 18 and 35 years old in good health. Some clones in this sample may be carry-over from other donors' samples.

The gene calls are TRBV4-1 and TRBJ2-7; D gene uncertain. Germline V gene data show CDR1 as MGHRA and CDR2 as YSYEKL. Trimming removed 8 bases from V and 3 bases from J, with 20 bases in between. The CDR3 runs 15 residues. CDR3 sequence: CASAALRRDDYEQYF. The DNA of the CDR3 is TGCGCCAGCGCGGCCCTGCGTCGAGACGACTACGAGCAGTACTTC.

The chain recombines TRBV4-3 with TRBJ2-7; unclear D gene. Trimming removed 1 base from V and 2 bases from J, with 12 bases in between. The CDR3 consists of 15 residues. Per germline, CDR1 LGHNA and CDR2 YSLEER. CDR3 sequence: CASSQGPGRTYEQYF. CDR3 nucleotide sequence: TGCGCCAGCAGCCAAGGTCCAGGACGGACCTACGAGCAGTACTTC.